This TCR beta chain was found in a study of blood T cell repertoires in COVID-19. Some clones are missing from TCRdb's copy, which holds only in-frame ones; the method was immunoSEQ multiplex PCR. In the table there are 150,000 to 200,000 clones, about 77% of which are singletons. J lost 0 bases, V lost 6 bases, and 4 bases had no gene match. CDR1 is ENHRY and CDR2 is SYGVKD in the germline V gene. This CDR3 is 14 amino acids long. This chain joins TRBV10-3 and TRBJ2-7, with 8 bases lining up with TRBD1. This clonotype was obtained from a woman older than 75 with acute or convalescent COVID-19. Input material: peripheral blood. The DNA for the CDR3 is TGTGCCATCAGGAGGACAGGGAGCTCCTACGAGCAGTACTTC. Protein product: CAIRRTGSSYEQYF.